The subject of this entry is one TCR beta chain. What it binds is unknown. Systemic immunosuppression or autoimmune disease history was grounds to exclude patients. This entry belongs to a study of OX40 agonist ivuxolimab in advanced cancers. Across the whole study: Recorded diagnoses for dose-escalation patients were hepatocellular carcinoma, melanoma, renal cell or head and neck cancer. It was permissible to have had prior anti-PD-1, anti-PD-L1 or anti-CTLA-4 therapy, and approximately 38% had some. The study, taken as a whole, reports: At 0.1 to 3.0 mg/kg, clonal expansion of CD4+ and CD8+ blood T cells had occurred by week 6.

CDR1 LGHNA and CDR2 YNFKEQ come from the germline V gene. The V segment lost 3 bases and the J segment 8 bases; nucleotides outside the gene matches: 12. The CDR3 extends over 15 amino acids. The repertoire was sequenced with immunoSEQ multiplex PCR; TCRdb's copy has only in-frame clones and lacks some. In the table there are around 70,000 clones, 80% to 90% of which are singletons. The gene calls are TRBV4-2 and TRBJ1-2; 7 nucleotides match TRBD1. The sample in question was CD4+ or CD8+ T cells sorted from blood, obtained in a trial of the OX40 agonist ivuxolimab. The TCR comes from an adult with an advanced solid tumor such as melanoma, head and neck, liver or kidney cancer. The CDR3 nucleotides read TGTGCCAGCAGCCAGGGCCGGACAGGCGGTCAAGGCTACACCTTC. Amino acid sequence: CASSQGRTGGQGYTF.